This T cell receptor beta chain was obtained from a study of blood T cells in healthy people across ages. It was with a sample-barcoded 5' primer and a J-beta primer mix that a second PCR of roughly 7 to 11 cycles was run. TCRdb analysed the 5' RACE reads with MiXCR anew, one entry per CDR3 protein. The repertoire holds 1.4 million or so distinct CDR3 sequences, with less than 45% as singletons. Per-sample PBMC isolation yielded at least 6.5 million cells. There are 18 residues in the CDR3. V was pared by 5 bases and J by 2 bases, with 22 bases between. Germline assignment: CDR1 SGHTA and CDR2 FQGNSA.

The TCR sequence derives from a woman aged 18-29 years in good health. The V and J genes are TRBV7-2 and TRBJ1-5, with D possibly being TRBD1 (6 bases). Sequenced sample: blood. As DNA, the CDR3 is TGTGCCAGCAGCCACCCTCTACAGGGCGGCTGGTGCAATCAGCCCCAGCATTTT. This codes for CASSHPLQGGWCNQPQHF.